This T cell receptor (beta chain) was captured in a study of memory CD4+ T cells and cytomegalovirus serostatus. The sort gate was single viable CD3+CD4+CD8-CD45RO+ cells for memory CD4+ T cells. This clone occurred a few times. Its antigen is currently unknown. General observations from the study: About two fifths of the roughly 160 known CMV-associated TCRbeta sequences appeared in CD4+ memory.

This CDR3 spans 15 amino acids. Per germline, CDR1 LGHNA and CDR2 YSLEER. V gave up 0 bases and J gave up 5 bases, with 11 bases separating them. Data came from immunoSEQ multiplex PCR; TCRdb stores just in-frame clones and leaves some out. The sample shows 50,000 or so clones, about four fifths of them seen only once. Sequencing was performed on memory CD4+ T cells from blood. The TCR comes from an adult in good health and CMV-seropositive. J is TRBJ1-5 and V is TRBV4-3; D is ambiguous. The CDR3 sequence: CASSQEPGSHQPQHF. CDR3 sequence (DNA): TGCGCCAGCAGCCAAGAGCCCGGGAGCCATCAGCCCCAGCATTTT.